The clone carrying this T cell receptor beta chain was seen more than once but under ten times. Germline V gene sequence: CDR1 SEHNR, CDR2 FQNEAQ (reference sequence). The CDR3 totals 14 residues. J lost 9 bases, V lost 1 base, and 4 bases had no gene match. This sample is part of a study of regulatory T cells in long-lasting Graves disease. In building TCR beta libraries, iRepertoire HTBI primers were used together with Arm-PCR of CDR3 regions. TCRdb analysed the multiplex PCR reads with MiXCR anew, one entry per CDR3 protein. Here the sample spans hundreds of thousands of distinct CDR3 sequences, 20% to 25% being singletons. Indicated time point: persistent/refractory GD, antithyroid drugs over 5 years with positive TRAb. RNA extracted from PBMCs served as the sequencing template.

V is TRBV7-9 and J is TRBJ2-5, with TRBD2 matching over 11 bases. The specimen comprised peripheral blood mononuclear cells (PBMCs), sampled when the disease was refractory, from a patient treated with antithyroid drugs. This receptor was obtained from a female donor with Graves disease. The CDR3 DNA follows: TGTGCCAGCAGCTTAGTACTAGCGGGAGCGCCCCAGTACTTC. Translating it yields CASSLVLAGAPQYF.